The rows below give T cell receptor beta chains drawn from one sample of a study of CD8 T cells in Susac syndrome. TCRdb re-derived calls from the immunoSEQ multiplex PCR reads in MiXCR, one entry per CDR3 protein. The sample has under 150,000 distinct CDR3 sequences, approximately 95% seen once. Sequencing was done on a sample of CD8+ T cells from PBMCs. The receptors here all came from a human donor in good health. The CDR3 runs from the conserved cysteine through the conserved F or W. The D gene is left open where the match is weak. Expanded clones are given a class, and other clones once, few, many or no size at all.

TGCAGTGCTAGAGTTAGGCACTACGAGCAGTACTTC,CSARVRHYEQYF,TRBJ2-7,-,-,TRBV20-1
TGCAGTGCTCCCAGCGGGTACGAGCAGTACTTC,CSAPSGYEQYF,TRBJ2-7,-,-,TRBV20-1
TGTGCCACCAGTGAAAGCGCTTTAGGGCGTGGGGCCAACGTCCTGACTTTC,CATSESALGRGANVLTF,TRBJ2-6,-,-,TRBV24-1
TGTGCCAGCAGTTTATCGGCAGCAAACACTGAAGCTTTCTTT,CASSLSAANTEAFF,TRBJ1-1,-,-,TRBV27
TGCGCCAGCAGCCAAGATCCGGGGGGGACTGGAGATACGCAGTATTTT,CASSQDPGGTGDTQYF,TRBJ2-3,-,TRBD2,TRBV4-3
TGCGCCAGCAGCCAGACAAAGGGGGATCAAGAGACCCAGTACTTC,CASSQTKGDQETQYF,TRBJ2-5,-,-,TRBV4-3
TGTGCCAGCAGCTTAGAATTGGGGGGATCCTACGAGCAGTACTTC,CASSLELGGSYEQYF,TRBJ2-7,-,-,TRBV7-2
TGCAGCGTTGAAGGACTAGCGGGCTACAATGAGCAGTTCTTC,CSVEGLAGYNEQFF,TRBJ2-1,once,TRBD2,TRBV29-1
TGTGCCAGCAGCACTAGCGGGAGCCCAGATACGCAGTATTTT,CASSTSGSPDTQYF,TRBJ2-3,-,TRBD2,TRBV9
TGTGCCAGCAGTCCACCGGGACAGGGATTCAATGAGCAGTTCTTC,CASSPPGQGFNEQFF,TRBJ2-1,-,TRBD1,TRBV7-6
TGTGCCTGGAGGTCTGACAGGGTGGTCGAGTATGGCTACACCTTC,CAWRSDRVVEYGYTF,TRBJ1-2,-,TRBD1,TRBV30
TGTGCCAGCAGCCCCTCTCTAGCGGGAGGAACAGATACGCAGTATTTT,CASSPSLAGGTDTQYF,TRBJ2-3,-,TRBD2,TRBV27
TGTGCCAGCAATAGACCCTCTTGGGGCTACACCTTC,CASNRPSWGYTF,TRBJ1-2,-,-,TRBV28
TGTGCCAGCATCGGAGCGGGAACGCAGTATTTT,CASIGAGTQYF,TRBJ2-3,-,TRBD2,TRBV12-3/TRBV12-4
TGTGCCAGCAGTGAAATGGGGCCGGCCGGCGAGTTCTTC,CASSEMGPAGEFF,TRBJ2-1,once,-,TRBV28
TGTGCCAGCGGAGCAACTAGCGGCTACTACAATGAGCAGTTCTTC,CASGATSGYYNEQFF,TRBJ2-1,once,TRBD2,TRBV9
TGCGCCAGCAGCCAAGTTTCGGACAGGGGTAGGGGCTACACCTTC,CASSQVSDRGRGYTF,TRBJ1-2,-,TRBD1,TRBV4-1
TGTGCCAGCAGCCCCCTTAGCGGGAGGAACGACGAGCAGTACTTC,CASSPLSGRNDEQYF,TRBJ2-7,-,TRBD2,TRBV4-2
TGTGCCAGCAGTTTTGGGGGGCCCTACGAGCAGTACTTC,CASSFGGPYEQYF,TRBJ2-7,-,-,TRBV12-3/TRBV12-4
TGTGCCAGCAGTCCACGACCGGGACAGGGGGCTAGCAAAAACATTCAGTACTTC,CASSPRPGQGASKNIQYF,TRBJ2-4,-,TRBD1,TRBV28
TGCAGTGCTAGAGATCATCGGGCAGGGGGCTATCAGCCCCAGCATTTT,CSARDHRAGGYQPQHF,TRBJ1-5,once,TRBD1,TRBV20-1
TGTGCCAGCAGCGTAGCGAGCGAGTACATTCAGTACTTC,CASSVASEYIQYF,TRBJ2-4,-,-,TRBV9
TGCAGTGCCTGGGGCCCTCGAGAGTCCTACGAGCAGTACTTC,CSAWGPRESYEQYF,TRBJ2-7,once,-,TRBV20-1
TGTGCCAGCAGCCCGGCCTCGGGAAACACCGGGGAGCTGTTTTTT,CASSPASGNTGELFF,TRBJ2-2,-,-,TRBV7-6
TGTGCCTGGACCCCCGGGCCGGGGCTTTACGAGCAGTACTTC,CAWTPGPGLYEQYF,TRBJ2-7,-,-,TRBV30
TGTGCCAGCAGTTTAGGACAGGGCTATCAGCCCCAGCATTTT,CASSLGQGYQPQHF,TRBJ1-5,few,TRBD1,TRBV27
TGTGCCAGCAGGGGACTGGACTACAATGAGCAGTTCTTC,CASRGLDYNEQFF,TRBJ2-1,-,-,TRBV28
TGTGCCAGCAGTCTAGGAACAGGGGGCCCCAATCAGCCCCAGCATTTT,CASSLGTGGPNQPQHF,TRBJ1-5,once,TRBD1,TRBV9
TGTGCCACCAGCAGAGATTCCCACGCAGATGAAGCTTTCTTT,CATSRDSHADEAFF,TRBJ1-1,-,-,TRBV15
TGTGCCAGCAGTGAAGGCCTGCTGGACCAAGAGACCCAGTACTTC,CASSEGLLDQETQYF,TRBJ2-5,-,-,TRBV2
TGTGCCAGCAGCGTCATCCCAGGCCAAGAGACCCAGTACTTC,CASSVIPGQETQYF,TRBJ2-5,-,-,TRBV9
TGCAGTGCCACCGGCCAAGGGTCACCTATATTGGGCAATCAGCCCCAGCATTTT,CSATGQGSPILGNQPQHF,TRBJ1-5,-,-,TRBV20-1
TGTGCCAGCAGTGCCCCAGGTGGGGCGGACACTGAAGCTTTCTTT,CASSAPGGADTEAFF,TRBJ1-1,-,-,TRBV25-1
TGCAGTGCTAGGGGGAGGGGAAGGCACACTGAAGCTTTCTTT,CSARGRGRHTEAFF,TRBJ1-1,-,-,TRBV20-1
TGTGCCAGCAGCCCTGGCCCAGGGATTTACGAGCAGTACTTC,CASSPGPGIYEQYF,TRBJ2-7,once,-,TRBV7-9
TGCGCCAGCAGCCAAGATCGCGGAGGGTGGACAGATACGCAGTATTTT,CASSQDRGGWTDTQYF,TRBJ2-3,-,-,TRBV4-3
TGTGCCAGCAGGACGGAGACGGGGACCCAGTACTTC,CASRTETGTQYF,TRBJ2-5,-,-,TRBV27
TGTGCCAGCAGCTTGGAGGGCTATCCCTACGAGCAGTACTTC,CASSLEGYPYEQYF,TRBJ2-7,-,-,TRBV5-6
TGTGCCAGCTCCCCGGGACGCGTCGCCTACGAGCAGTACTTC,CASSPGRVAYEQYF,TRBJ2-7,-,-,TRBV18
TGTGCCTGGCGGACAGGGGTTGGCACAGATACGCAGTATTTT,CAWRTGVGTDTQYF,TRBJ2-3,-,TRBD1,TRBV30
TGTGCCAGCAGCTCCGATGAGCAGTTCTTC,CASSSDEQFF,TRBJ2-1,-,-,TRBV7-9
TGCGCCAGCAGCTTGGGGGCCAACCAAGAGACCCAGTACTTC,CASSLGANQETQYF,TRBJ2-5,-,-,TRBV5-1
TGCGCCAGCAGCCAAGATCCCCGTGAGCAGTTCTTC,CASSQDPREQFF,TRBJ2-1,-,-,TRBV4-3
TGTGCCAGCTCACCCAGAGGGGCCCAGTACTTC,CASSPRGAQYF,TRBJ2-5,-,-,TRBV18
TGTGCCAGCAGCGTAATTAGCGGGAGACCAGATACGCAGTATTTT,CASSVISGRPDTQYF,TRBJ2-3,once,TRBD2,TRBV9
TGTGCCAGCAGCCAAGGTTTTAGCGGAGCCTACGAGCAGTACTTC,CASSQGFSGAYEQYF,TRBJ2-7,-,-,TRBV4-2
TGCAGCGTTGACCAGGGCCCCTGGAACACTGAAGCTTTCTTT,CSVDQGPWNTEAFF,TRBJ1-1,-,-,TRBV29-1
TGTGCCAGCAGCTTTGACCTCGGGCCAGATACGCAGTATTTT,CASSFDLGPDTQYF,TRBJ2-3,once,-,TRBV7-2
TGTGCCAGCACCCAGAGGGGGATGGGGCAGCCCCAGCATTTT,CASTQRGMGQPQHF,TRBJ1-5,-,-,TRBV9
TGCGCCAGCAGTCAATTCCCTAGCGGGAATCACTACGAGCAGTACTTC,CASSQFPSGNHYEQYF,TRBJ2-7,-,TRBD2,TRBV23-1
TGTGCCAGCAGTTTACGGGGGAACACCGGGGAGCTGTTTTTT,CASSLRGNTGELFF,TRBJ2-2,few,-,TRBV27
TGTGCCAGCACACAGGGCTACGAGCAGTACTTC,CASTQGYEQYF,TRBJ2-7,-,-,TRBV27